This T cell receptor beta chain came from a study of cytomegalovirus exposure and HLA in healthy donors. Study results and limitations: In all likelihood, a cluster of highly shared sequence variants was a sequencing artifact. A later analysis linked a missense DCLRE1C variant to TCR beta V- and J-gene trimming. As a later analysis revealed, most CMV-associated TCR beta chains appeared HLA-restricted.

Though nominally healthy at sampling, donors likely had unrecorded immune exposures. The PCR was carried out with 60 Vbeta primers and 13 Jbeta primers. The protocol was immunoSEQ multiplex PCR, while the TCRdb copy is restricted to in-frame clones and leaves out a portion. The sample records about 150,000 clones, approximately 84% being singletons. For this clone: No antigen is known for it. The junction departs from germline at one end; a sequencing error may be responsible.

The germline V gene has CDR1 SQVTM and CDR2 ANQGSEA. This CDR3 has 12 residues. Sample: PBMCs. The TCR comes from a boy under 10 years old in good health and CMV-seronegative. This sequence joins TRBV29-1 and TRBJ2-4; 11 bases match TRBD2. DNA for the CDR3: TGCAGCGTTGTTAGCGGGAGGGACATGCAGTACTTC. Protein: CSVVSGRDMQYF.